This T cell receptor beta chain was retrieved from a study of shared clonotypes between healthy human individuals. Study at large: The donors, a couple of women and a few men, were aged 18 to 49. Each donor contributed plates that comprised three CD4 naive, three CD4 memory, two CD8 naive and one CD8 memory.

CDR1 MNHNS and CDR2 SASEGT come from the germline V gene. The V gene lost 8 bases and the J gene lost 4 bases, with 18 bases spanning the gap. CDR3 length equals 15 residues. Sorted-subset replicate PCR reactions contained 200 to 250 ng DNA, corresponding to about 30,000 T cell genomes. Libraries were prepared by immunoSEQ multiplex PCR; TCRdb keeps only in-frame clonotypes and omits some of them. The sample has 2 million to 3 million clones, over 85% seen once. The source of this sequence is a young man in good health. Some clones in this sample may be carry-over from other donors' samples. The sequencing input was naive CD4+ T cells from PBMCs. Subset given: CD45RA+ positively selected. The chain joins TRBV6-1 to TRBJ1-5, with D uncertain. CDR3 DNA sequence: TGTGCCAGCCAATTCGGGCAGGTATTTAATCAGCCCCAGCATTTT. As protein: CASQFGQVFNQPQHF.